In its sample, the clone carrying this T cell receptor beta chain was seen many times. Its antigen is as yet unknown. The data were obtained in a study of T cells in Graves' hyperthyroidism and ophthalmopathy. Study-level findings and limits: Most thyroid clonotypes with frequency above 0.001 were detected in blood.

The source material, RNA transcripts, was used to amplify TCR beta CDR3 regions. First-round RT-PCR targeting the TCR CDR3 was performed with the HTBI primer set. TCRdb recomputed calls from the multiplex PCR reads with MiXCR, one row per CDR3 protein. Of roughly 100,000 distinct CDR3 sequences in the sample, about half are singletons; the top ten hold roughly 24%. Germline CDR1 and CDR2: SGHVS and FNYEAQ. With V trimmed by 4 bases and J by 3 bases, 13 bases remained unmatched. This CDR3 has 18 amino acids. These patients, aged 18 to 65, had recently diagnosed hyperthyroidism lasting under 2 months. The study excluded patients with uncontrolled infection, other autoimmune disease, pregnancy or lactation.

V usage is TRBV7-6 and J usage is TRBJ1-4; 8 bases are shared with TRBD1. This TCR derives from a man aged 35-49 years with Graves' hyperthyroidism. Sequenced: blood. CDR3 bases: TGTGCCAGCAGCTCACTAATATCTGGACAGGGCGCTAATGAAAAACTGTTTTTT. Translated: CASSSLISGQGANEKLFF.